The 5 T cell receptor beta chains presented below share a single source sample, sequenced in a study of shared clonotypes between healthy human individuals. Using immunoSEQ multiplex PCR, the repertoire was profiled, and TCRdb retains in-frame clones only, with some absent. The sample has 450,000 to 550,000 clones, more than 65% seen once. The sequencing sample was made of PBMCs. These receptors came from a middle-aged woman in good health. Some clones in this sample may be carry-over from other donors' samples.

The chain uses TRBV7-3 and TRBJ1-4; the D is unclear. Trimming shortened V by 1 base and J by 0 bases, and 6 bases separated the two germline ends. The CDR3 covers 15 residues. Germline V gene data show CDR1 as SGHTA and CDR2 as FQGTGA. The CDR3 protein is CASSLSRATNEKLFF. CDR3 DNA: TGTGCCAGCAGCTTAAGTCGTGCAACTAATGAAAAACTGTTTTTT.

The CDR3 DNA follows: TGTGCCAGCAGTAGATCGGGACTAGCGGGAGGGTTGAACATTCAGTACTTC. Translating gives CASSRSGLAGGLNIQYF. The gene calls are TRBV7-8 and TRBJ2-4; 16 nucleotides line up with TRBD2. From germline, CDR1 is SGHVS and CDR2 FQNEAQ. V lost 6 bases, J lost 7 bases, and 9 bases stayed unmatched. This CDR3 spans 17 amino acids.

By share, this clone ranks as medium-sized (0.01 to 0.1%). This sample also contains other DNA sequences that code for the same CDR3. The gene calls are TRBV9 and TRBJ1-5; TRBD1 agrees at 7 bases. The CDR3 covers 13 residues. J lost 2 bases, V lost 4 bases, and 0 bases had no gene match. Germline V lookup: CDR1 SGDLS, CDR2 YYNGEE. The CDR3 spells CASSTGGNQPQHF. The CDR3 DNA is TGTGCCAGCAGCACAGGGGGCAATCAGCCCCAGCATTTT.

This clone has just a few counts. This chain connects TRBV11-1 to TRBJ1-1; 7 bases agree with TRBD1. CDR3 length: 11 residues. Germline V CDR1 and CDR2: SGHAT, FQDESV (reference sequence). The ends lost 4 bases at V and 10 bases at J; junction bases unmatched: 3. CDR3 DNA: TGTGCCAGCAGCTCCTGGACAGGAGCTTTCTTT. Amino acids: CASSSWTGAFF.

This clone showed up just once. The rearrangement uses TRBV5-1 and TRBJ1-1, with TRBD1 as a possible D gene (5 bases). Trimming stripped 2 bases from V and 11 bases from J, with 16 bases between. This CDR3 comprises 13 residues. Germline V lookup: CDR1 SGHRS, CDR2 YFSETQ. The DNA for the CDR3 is TGCGCCAGCAGCTTAAGAGGAGGGGTGGCGGCTTTCTTT. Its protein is CASSLRGGVAAFF.